A selection of T cell receptor beta chains follows, all from one sample in a study of CD8 T cells in ankylosing spondylitis. TCRdb itself ran the 5' RACE reads through MiXCR, one entry per CDR3 protein. The sample has approximately 42,000 distinct CDR3 sequences, under 5% seen once; the top ten hold 3% to 4%. Sequenced: blood, either unsorted or a sorted T cell fraction (not recorded which). Receptors were obtained from a female donor with ankylosing spondylitis or in good health (not recorded which). The CDR3 runs from the conserved cysteine through the conserved F or W. Fields, in order: V gene, clone size, D gene, J gene, CDR3 DNA, CDR3 protein. D genes are given only for firm matches. Clone size is not always given. Where it is, it says once, few, many or a class for expanded clones.

v_gene: TRBV9; abundance: many; d_gene: -; j_gene: TRBJ2-6; CDR3nt: TGTGCCAGCAGCGTGCAGAGCTCTGGGGCCAACGTCCTGACTTTC; CDR3aa: CASSVQSSGANVLTF
v_gene: TRBV9; abundance: many; d_gene: TRBD1; j_gene: TRBJ2-1; CDR3nt: TGTGCCAGCAGCAGACAGGGTGGCCCCTACAATGAGCAGTTCTTC; CDR3aa: CASSRQGGPYNEQFF
v_gene: TRBV9; abundance: many; d_gene: TRBD2; j_gene: TRBJ2-5; CDR3nt: TGTGCCAGCAGCGTAGTGACTAGCGGTTTAGAGACCCAGTACTTC; CDR3aa: CASSVVTSGLETQYF
v_gene: TRBV9; abundance: many; d_gene: -; j_gene: TRBJ2-1; CDR3nt: TGTGCCAGCAGCCCCCGGGGTTGGTCCTACAATGAGCAGTTCTTC; CDR3aa: CASSPRGWSYNEQFF
v_gene: TRBV9; abundance: many; d_gene: -; j_gene: TRBJ1-2; CDR3nt: TGTGCCAGCAGCCTAACCGGGACCTATGGCTACACCTTC; CDR3aa: CASSLTGTYGYTF
v_gene: TRBV9; abundance: many; d_gene: TRBD2; j_gene: TRBJ2-3; CDR3nt: TGTGCCAGCAGCGTAGTCGGACTAGCGGACGATACGCAGTATTTT; CDR3aa: CASSVVGLADDTQYF
v_gene: TRBV5-1; abundance: many; d_gene: -; j_gene: TRBJ1-5; CDR3nt: TGCGCCAGCAGCTGGGTCAGGGGTGAGGATCGGCCCAGGCATTTT; CDR3aa: CASSWVRGEDRPRHF
v_gene: TRBV9; abundance: medium-sized; d_gene: TRBD1; j_gene: TRBJ1-1; CDR3nt: TGTGCCAGCAGCCAAACAGGGGCCGAAGCTTTCTTT; CDR3aa: CASSQTGAEAFF
v_gene: TRBV6-1; abundance: many; d_gene: -; j_gene: TRBJ1-2; CDR3nt: TGTGCCGACCACCCCCCTGACGGTAATGGCTACACCTTC; CDR3aa: CADHPPDGNGYTF
v_gene: TRBV9; abundance: many; d_gene: -; j_gene: TRBJ2-5; CDR3nt: TGTGCCAGCAGCGCGGGGGTAGAGACCCAGTACTTC; CDR3aa: CASSAGVETQYF
v_gene: TRBV9; abundance: many; d_gene: -; j_gene: TRBJ1-5; CDR3nt: TGTGCCAGCAGCGTAGGGGTGGGGAATCAGCCCCAGCATTTT; CDR3aa: CASSVGVGNQPQHF
v_gene: TRBV9; abundance: many; d_gene: -; j_gene: TRBJ1-4; CDR3nt: TGTGCCAGCAGCTCACCGGGACGGTTTAATGAAAAACTGTTTTTT; CDR3aa: CASSSPGRFNEKLFF
v_gene: TRBV9; abundance: -; d_gene: TRBD1; j_gene: TRBJ2-1; CDR3nt: TGTGCCAGCAGCAACCGGGACAGCCCCTACAATGAGCAGTTCTTC; CDR3aa: CASSNRDSPYNEQFF
v_gene: TRBV9; abundance: many; d_gene: -; j_gene: TRBJ1-5; CDR3nt: TGTGCCAGCAGCCTACAGGGAGAAAGCAATCAGCCCCAGCATTTT; CDR3aa: CASSLQGESNQPQHF
v_gene: TRBV9; abundance: many; d_gene: -; j_gene: TRBJ2-2; CDR3nt: TGTGCCAGCAGCGTAATGGGGGGGAACACCGGGGAGCTGTTTTTT; CDR3aa: CASSVMGGNTGELFF
v_gene: TRBV9; abundance: many; d_gene: -; j_gene: TRBJ2-1; CDR3nt: TGTGCCAGCAGCCCTTACTACAATGAGCAGTTCTTC; CDR3aa: CASSPYYNEQFF
v_gene: TRBV9; abundance: many; d_gene: -; j_gene: TRBJ1-2; CDR3nt: TGTGCCAGCAGCGTAGGGGGGGCGAGTCCAGGAGGCTACACCTTC; CDR3aa: CASSVGGASPGGYTF
v_gene: TRBV7-1; abundance: -; d_gene: -; j_gene: TRBJ2-1; CDR3nt: TGTGTCAGCAGTCAGCAGATGCGCCCTGACCCCAATGAGCAGTTCTTC; CDR3aa: CVSSQQMRPDPNEQFF
v_gene: TRBV9; abundance: many; d_gene: -; j_gene: TRBJ2-2; CDR3nt: TGTGCCAGCAGCGTAGCTCAGGGGTTCACCGGGGAGCTGTTTTTT; CDR3aa: CASSVAQGFTGELFF
v_gene: TRBV9; abundance: few; d_gene: TRBD2; j_gene: TRBJ2-1; CDR3nt: TGTGCCAGCAGCGTAGTCAGCGGGGGGGCAAATGAGCAGTTCTTC; CDR3aa: CASSVVSGGANEQFF
v_gene: TRBV9; abundance: many; d_gene: -; j_gene: TRBJ2-5; CDR3nt: TGTGCCAGCAGCCCCTCTTCCTTCCAAGAGACCCAGTACTTC; CDR3aa: CASSPSSFQETQYF
v_gene: TRBV9; abundance: many; d_gene: -; j_gene: TRBJ2-6; CDR3nt: TGTGCCAGCAGCCTCCGGAGGGGCCACTCTGGGGCCAACGTCCTGACTTTC; CDR3aa: CASSLRRGHSGANVLTF
v_gene: TRBV9; abundance: -; d_gene: -; j_gene: TRBJ2-7; CDR3nt: TGTGCCAGCAGCGTAGTTCCGGGGAACGAGCAGTACTTC; CDR3aa: CASSVVPGNEQYF
v_gene: TRBV9; abundance: -; d_gene: TRBD2; j_gene: TRBJ2-5; CDR3nt: TGTGCCAGCAGCGTAGAACCTAGCGGGGGGGAAGAGACCCAGTACTTC; CDR3aa: CASSVEPSGGEETQYF
v_gene: TRBV9; abundance: many; d_gene: -; j_gene: TRBJ1-2; CDR3nt: TGTGCCAGCAGCATTACAGGGACCTATGGCTACACCTTC; CDR3aa: CASSITGTYGYTF
v_gene: TRBV9; abundance: few; d_gene: TRBD1; j_gene: TRBJ2-1; CDR3nt: TGTGCCAGCAGCTCAACGGGACAGGGTTACCCAGATGAGCAGTTCTTC; CDR3aa: CASSSTGQGYPDEQFF
v_gene: TRBV9; abundance: many; d_gene: -; j_gene: TRBJ1-5; CDR3nt: TGTGCCAGCAGCGGACTCCCAGGGCCTTCAGGTGGGCCCCAGCATTTT; CDR3aa: CASSGLPGPSGGPQHF
v_gene: TRBV9; abundance: many; d_gene: -; j_gene: TRBJ2-5; CDR3nt: TGTGCCAGCAGCACAGTAGCGGAAGAGACCCAGTACTTC; CDR3aa: CASSTVAEETQYF
v_gene: TRBV9; abundance: many; d_gene: -; j_gene: TRBJ2-3; CDR3nt: TGTGCCAGCAGCGTAGACGGACAGTTCACAGATACGCAGTATTTT; CDR3aa: CASSVDGQFTDTQYF
v_gene: TRBV9; abundance: many; d_gene: -; j_gene: TRBJ1-2; CDR3nt: TGTGCCAGCACCTTAGACCAGGGGAACTATGGCTACACCTTC; CDR3aa: CASTLDQGNYGYTF
v_gene: TRBV9; abundance: medium-sized; d_gene: TRBD2; j_gene: TRBJ2-2; CDR3nt: TGTGCCAGCAGCCGGGGGGACACCGGGGAGCTGTTTTTT; CDR3aa: CASSRGDTGELFF
v_gene: TRBV9; abundance: many; d_gene: TRBD1; j_gene: TRBJ1-2; CDR3nt: TGTGCCAGCAGCGCCCCGGACAGGGCGAACTATGGCTACACCTTC; CDR3aa: CASSAPDRANYGYTF
v_gene: TRBV9; abundance: -; d_gene: TRBD2; j_gene: TRBJ2-1; CDR3nt: TGTGCCAGCAGCTCCTATAGCGGGATCTCCTACAATGAGCAGTTCTTC; CDR3aa: CASSSYSGISYNEQFF
v_gene: TRBV9; abundance: many; d_gene: -; j_gene: TRBJ2-7; CDR3nt: TGTGCCAGCAGCGTTAGTCCTACCGCTGAGCAGTACTTC; CDR3aa: CASSVSPTAEQYF
v_gene: TRBV9; abundance: many; d_gene: TRBD2; j_gene: TRBJ2-1; CDR3nt: TGTGCCAGCAGCGTAGGAGGACTAGGTATCGATGAGCAGTTCTTC; CDR3aa: CASSVGGLGIDEQFF
v_gene: TRBV9; abundance: many; d_gene: TRBD1; j_gene: TRBJ1-1; CDR3nt: TGTGCCAGCAGCCCGACAGGGCGCACTGAAGCTTTCTTT; CDR3aa: CASSPTGRTEAFF
v_gene: TRBV9; abundance: many; d_gene: -; j_gene: TRBJ1-5; CDR3nt: TGTGCCAGCAGCCCGGGCTGGGGGGGGTATAGCAATCAGCCCCAGCATTTT; CDR3aa: CASSPGWGGYSNQPQHF
v_gene: TRBV9; abundance: -; d_gene: TRBD2; j_gene: TRBJ2-3; CDR3nt: TGTGCCAGCAGCCCCCCAAAGGTACTAGCGGGGACCACAGATACGCAGTATTTT; CDR3aa: CASSPPKVLAGTTDTQYF
v_gene: TRBV9; abundance: few; d_gene: -; j_gene: TRBJ2-3; CDR3nt: TGTGCCAGCAGCGTAGGGTGGGGTACAGATACGCAGTATTTT; CDR3aa: CASSVGWGTDTQYF
v_gene: TRBV9; abundance: -; d_gene: TRBD1; j_gene: TRBJ2-7; CDR3nt: TGTGCCAGCAGCGTAGAAACAGGGGCAGGCTACGAGCAGTACTTC; CDR3aa: CASSVETGAGYEQYF
v_gene: TRBV9; abundance: many; d_gene: -; j_gene: TRBJ1-3; CDR3nt: TGTGCCAGCAGCGTTAGTATCCGGGGTTCAGGAATCTCTGGAAACACCATATATTTT; CDR3aa: CASSVSIRGSGISGNTIYF
v_gene: TRBV9; abundance: many; d_gene: -; j_gene: TRBJ2-1; CDR3nt: TGTGCCAGCAGCCCAGGGACAACCTACAATGAGCAGTTCTTC; CDR3aa: CASSPGTTYNEQFF